The 17 T cell receptor beta chains listed next were all sequenced from one sample in a study of T cells expressing NK-cell markers. TCRdb reprocessed the 5' RACE reads and stores each CDR3 protein as one record, lacking DNA. This table holds 440,000 or so distinct CDR3 sequences. Material: blood T cells: a sorted CD56 or NKG2C T cell subset, CD4+ or CD8+ T cells, or bulk PBMC T cells (not recorded which). Every receptor here comes from a woman aged 18 to 75 in good health.

Here the CDR3 reads CASSSSQGQYEQFF. V is TRBV6-5 and J is TRBJ2-1; TCRdb picks TRBD1, but there is no DNA to check that call. This CDR3 region has 14 residues. Germline-derived CDR1 and CDR2 are MNHEY and SVGAGI.

The chain has TRBV11-2 and TRBJ2-3; TCRdb picks TRBD2, but there is no DNA to check that call. CDR1 is SGHAT, CDR2 FQNNGV, per germline. This CDR3 has 18 residues. CDR3 in amino acids: CASSLVPGPGLATDTQYF.

V is TRBV5-6 and J is TRBJ2-4; with no DNA, the TCRdb D assignment of TRBD2 cannot be verified. The CDR3 is 15 amino acids. The germline V gene has CDR1 SGHDT and CDR2 YYEEEE. CDR3 sequence: CASSRGSGAKNIQYF.

The rearrangement uses TRBV5-5 and TRBJ1-5. Germline CDR1 SGHKS, CDR2 YYEKEE (reference sequence). This CDR3 is 14 amino acids long. CDR3 amino acids: CASSLSSQAQPQHF.

This CDR3 reads CSAARLAGNNEQFF. This chain connects TRBV20-1 to TRBJ2-1; TCRdb indicates TRBD2, and absent DNA this call remains unverified. The CDR3 loop spans 14 amino acids. Germline V gene data show CDR1 as DFQATT and CDR2 as SNEGSKA (reference sequence).

The CDR3 sequence is CASSGAGGGYGYTF. This chain links TRBV7-8 with TRBJ1-2; TCRdb names TRBD1, which stays unverified in the absence of DNA. CDR1 and CDR2 from the germline V gene are SGHVS and FQNEAQ. The CDR3 totals 14 residues.

This rearrangement joins TRBV18 to TRBJ2-3; there is no DNA to check the TCRdb D call of TRBD2. Germline lookup yields CDR1 KGHSH and CDR2 LQKENI. This CDR3 contains 17 residues. The CDR3 loop is CASSRIKEGLSTDTQYF.

The V and J genes are TRBV29-1 and TRBJ2-2; the TCRdb call, TRBD1, lacks DNA for checking. The CDR3 contains 12 residues. The V gene's germline CDR1 is SQVTM and CDR2 ANQGSEA. CDR3 sequence reads: CSVTAGTGELFF.

This CDR3 reads CASSRTGPSNTGELFF. This chain joins TRBV3-1 and TRBJ2-2; the D call of TRBD1 rests on TCRdb alone, since no DNA is present to check it. The CDR3 covers 16 residues. Germline V CDR1 and CDR2: LGHDT, YNNKEL (reference sequence).

The gene calls are TRBV19 and TRBJ2-1; as DNA is missing, the TRBD1 call by TCRdb cannot be tested. This CDR3 is 15 amino acids long. The germline gives CDR1 LNHDA, CDR2 SQIVND (reference sequence). The CDR3 sequence is CASSISQGYYNEQFF.

The J gene is TRBJ1-1, the V gene TRBV7-2; no DNA is available, so the TRBD1 call from TCRdb remains unchecked. Germline assignment: CDR1 SGHTA and CDR2 FQGNSA. This CDR3 is built from 13 residues. This CDR3 reads CASSSLRDTEAFF. Full variable domain (remainder filled in from reference TRBV7-2 and TRBJ1-1): GAGVSQSPSNKVTEKGKDVELRCDPISGHTALYWYRQSLGQGLEFLIYFQGNSAPDKSGLPSDRFSAERTGGSVSTLTIQRTQQEDSAVYLCASSSLRDTEAFFGQGTRLTVV.

The V and J genes are TRBV7-9 and TRBJ1-1; the TCRdb D gene call, TRBD1, has no DNA to confirm it. The V gene's germline CDR1 is SEHNR and CDR2 FQNEAQ (reference sequence). CDR3 length: 15 residues. This CDR3 is CASSIQGASHTEAFF.

The chain carries TRBV12-3 or TRBV12-4 and TRBJ2-5; TCRdb returns TRBD1, unconfirmable since there is no DNA. This CDR3 contains 13 residues. The CDR3 sequence is CASSVTTSGAPYF.

The J gene is TRBJ2-7, the V gene TRBV5-4; TCRdb returns TRBD1, unconfirmable since there is no DNA. CDR1 is SGHNT, CDR2 YYREEE, per germline (reference sequence). The CDR3 loop spans 14 amino acids. CDR3 sequence reads: CASSPGSRVYEQYF.

The chain employs TRBV18 and TRBJ1-5; without DNA, the TCRdb call of TRBD1 cannot be checked. Looked up from germline, CDR1 is KGHSH and CDR2 is LQKENI. The CDR3 loop spans 16 amino acids. The CDR3 is CASSQLPGGSNQPQHF.

The V call is TRBV3-1, the J call TRBJ2-3. CDR3 length equals 13 residues. Per the germline V gene, CDR1 is LGHDT and CDR2 is YNNKEL (reference sequence). This CDR3 is CASSQDPIDTQYF.

The chain uses TRBV6-2 or TRBV6-3 and TRBJ2-7. CDR1 and CDR2 from the germline V gene are MNHEY and SVGEGT. The CDR3 length is 12 residues. The CDR3 protein is CASRAFSYEQYF.